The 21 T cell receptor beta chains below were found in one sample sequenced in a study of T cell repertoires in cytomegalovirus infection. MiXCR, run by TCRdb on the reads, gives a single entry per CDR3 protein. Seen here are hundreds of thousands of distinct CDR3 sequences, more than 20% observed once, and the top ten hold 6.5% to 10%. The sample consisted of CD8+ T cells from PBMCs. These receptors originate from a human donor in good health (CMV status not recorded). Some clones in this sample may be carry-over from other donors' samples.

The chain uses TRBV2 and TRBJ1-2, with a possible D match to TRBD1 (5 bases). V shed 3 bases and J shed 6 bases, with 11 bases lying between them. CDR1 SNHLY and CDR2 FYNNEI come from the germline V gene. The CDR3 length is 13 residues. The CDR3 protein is CASSDGTWDGYTF. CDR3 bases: TGTGCCAGCAGTGACGGGACCTGGGATGGCTACACCTTC.

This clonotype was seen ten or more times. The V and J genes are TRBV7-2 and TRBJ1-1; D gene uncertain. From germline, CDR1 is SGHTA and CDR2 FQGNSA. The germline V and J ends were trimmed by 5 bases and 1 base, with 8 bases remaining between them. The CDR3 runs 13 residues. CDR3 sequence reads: CASSDLENTEAFF. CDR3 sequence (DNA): TGTGCCAGCAGCGATCTCGAGAACACTGAAGCTTTCTTT.

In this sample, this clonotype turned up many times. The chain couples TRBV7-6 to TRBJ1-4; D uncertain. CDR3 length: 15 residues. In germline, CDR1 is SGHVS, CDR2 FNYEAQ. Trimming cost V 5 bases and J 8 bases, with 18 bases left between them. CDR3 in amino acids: CASSPTGGLEEKLFF. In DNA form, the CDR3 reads TGTGCCAGCAGCCCGACGGGAGGTCTCGAAGAAAAACTGTTTTTT.

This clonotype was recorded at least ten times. CDR3 protein: CASSPGGEVSDTQYF. The CDR3 nucleotides are TGTGCCAGCAGCCCCGGGGGGGAGGTATCAGATACGCAGTATTTT. The gene calls are TRBV7-8 and TRBJ2-3; TRBD2 agrees at 8 bases. Germline assignment: CDR1 SGHVS and CDR2 FQNEAQ. The V segment lost 5 bases and the J segment 4 bases; nucleotides outside the gene matches: 8. The CDR3 has 15 amino acids. The full variable domain, its missing parts supplied by reference TRBV7-8 and TRBJ2-3, is GAGVSQSPRYKVAKRGQDVALRCDPISGHVSLFWYQQALGQGPEFLTYFQNEAQLDKSGLPSDRFFAERPEGSVSTLKIQRTQQEDSAVYLCASSPGGEVSDTQYFGPGTRLTVL.

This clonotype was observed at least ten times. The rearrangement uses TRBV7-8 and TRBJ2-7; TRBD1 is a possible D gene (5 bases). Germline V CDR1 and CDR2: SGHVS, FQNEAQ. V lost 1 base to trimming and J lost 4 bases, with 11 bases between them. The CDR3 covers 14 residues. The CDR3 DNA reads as TGTGCCAGCAGCTTAGGGCAGGGTGGGTACGAGCAGTACTTC. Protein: CASSLGQGGYEQYF.

The CDR3 is CASSMTESYEQYF. The CDR3 DNA is TGTGCCAGCAGTATGACAGAATCCTACGAGCAGTACTTC. J is TRBJ2-7 and V is TRBV27; D possibly corresponds to TRBD1 (5 bases). This CDR3 has 13 residues. Germline V gives CDR1 MNHEY, CDR2 SMNVEV (reference sequence). V gave up 5 bases and J gave up 1 base, with 9 bases separating them.

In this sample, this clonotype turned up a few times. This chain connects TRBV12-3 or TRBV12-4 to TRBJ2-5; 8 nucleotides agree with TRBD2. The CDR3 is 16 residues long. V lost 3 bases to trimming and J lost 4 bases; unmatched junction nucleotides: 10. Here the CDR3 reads CASSFRTSPPLETQYF. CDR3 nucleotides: TGTGCCAGCAGTTTCCGGACTAGCCCCCCACTAGAGACCCAGTACTTC.

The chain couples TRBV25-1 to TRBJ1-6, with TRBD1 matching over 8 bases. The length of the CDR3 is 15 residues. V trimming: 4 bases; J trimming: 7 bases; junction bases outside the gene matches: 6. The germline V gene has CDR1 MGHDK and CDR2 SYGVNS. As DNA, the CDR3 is TGTGCCAGCAGTGCACGACAGGGGAACAATTCACCCCTCCACTTT. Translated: CASSARQGNNSPLHF.

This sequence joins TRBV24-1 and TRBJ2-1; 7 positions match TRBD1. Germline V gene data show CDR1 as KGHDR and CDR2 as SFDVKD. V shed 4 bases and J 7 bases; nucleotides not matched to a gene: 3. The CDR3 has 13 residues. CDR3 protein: CATSDLTGNEQFF. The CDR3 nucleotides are TGTGCCACCAGTGACCTGACAGGGAATGAGCAGTTCTTC.

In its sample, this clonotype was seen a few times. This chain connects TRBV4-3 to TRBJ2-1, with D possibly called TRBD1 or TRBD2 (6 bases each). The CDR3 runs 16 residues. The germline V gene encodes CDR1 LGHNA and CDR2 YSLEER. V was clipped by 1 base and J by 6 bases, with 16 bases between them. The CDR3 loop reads CASSQGWRDTFNEQFF. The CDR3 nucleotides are TGCGCCAGCAGCCAAGGCTGGAGGGACACGTTCAATGAGCAGTTCTTC.

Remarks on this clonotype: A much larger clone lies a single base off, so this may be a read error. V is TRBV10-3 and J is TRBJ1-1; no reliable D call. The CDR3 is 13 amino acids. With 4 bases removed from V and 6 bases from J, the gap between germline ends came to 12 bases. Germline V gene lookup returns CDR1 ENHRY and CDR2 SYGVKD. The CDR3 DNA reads TGTGCCATCAGTGCAGAGGTTCGAGCTGAAGCTTTCTTT. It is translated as CAISAEVRAEAFF.

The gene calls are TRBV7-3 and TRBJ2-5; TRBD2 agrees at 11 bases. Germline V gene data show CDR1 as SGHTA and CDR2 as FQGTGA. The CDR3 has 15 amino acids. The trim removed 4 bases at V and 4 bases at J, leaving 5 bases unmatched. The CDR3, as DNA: TGTGCCAGCAGCTCCTCTAGCGGGGGGCGAGAGACCCAGTACTTC. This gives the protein CASSSSSGGRETQYF.

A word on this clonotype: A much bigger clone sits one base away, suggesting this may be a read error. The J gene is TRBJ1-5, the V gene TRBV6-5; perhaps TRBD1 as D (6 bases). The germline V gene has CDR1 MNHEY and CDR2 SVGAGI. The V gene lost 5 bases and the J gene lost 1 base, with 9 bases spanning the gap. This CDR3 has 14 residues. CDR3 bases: TGTGCCAGCAGTCACGGACAGAGCAATCAGCCCCAGCATTTT. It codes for CASSHGQSNQPQHF.

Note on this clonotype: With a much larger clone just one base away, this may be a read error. CDR3 coding DNA: TGTGCCAGCAGCTCTATAGACCCCGAGGAGCTGTTTTTT. The encoded protein is CASSSIDPEELFF. The chain is built from TRBV7-9 and TRBJ2-2; the D is unclear. The CDR3 consists of 13 residues. Germline CDR1 is SEHNR and CDR2 is FQNEAQ (reference sequence). Trimming removed 4 bases from V and 10 bases from J, with 13 bases in between.

The CDR3: CASSLPGRANTGELFF. In DNA form, the CDR3 reads TGTGCCAGCAGCTTACCCGGCAGGGCGAACACCGGGGAGCTGTTTTTT. The chain is built from TRBV7-9 and TRBJ2-2, with a tentative D call TRBD1 (5 bases). Trimming cost V 2 bases and J 0 bases, with 10 bases left between them. The germline CDR1 and CDR2 sequences are SEHNR and FQNEAQ (reference sequence). There are 16 residues in the CDR3.

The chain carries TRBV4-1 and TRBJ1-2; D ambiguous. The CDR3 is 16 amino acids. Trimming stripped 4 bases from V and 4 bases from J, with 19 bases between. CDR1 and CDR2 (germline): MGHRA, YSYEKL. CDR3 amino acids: CASSRSETDGLYGYTF. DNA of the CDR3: TGCGCCAGCAGCCGGTCTGAAACGGACGGGCTCTATGGCTACACCTTC.

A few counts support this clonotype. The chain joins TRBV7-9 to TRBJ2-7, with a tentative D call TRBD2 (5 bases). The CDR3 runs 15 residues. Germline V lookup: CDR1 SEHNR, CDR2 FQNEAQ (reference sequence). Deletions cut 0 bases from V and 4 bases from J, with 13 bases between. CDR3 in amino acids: CASSLAAPGGYEQYV. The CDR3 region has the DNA TGTGCCAGCAGCTTAGCTGCTCCCGGCGGGTACGAGCAGTACGTC.

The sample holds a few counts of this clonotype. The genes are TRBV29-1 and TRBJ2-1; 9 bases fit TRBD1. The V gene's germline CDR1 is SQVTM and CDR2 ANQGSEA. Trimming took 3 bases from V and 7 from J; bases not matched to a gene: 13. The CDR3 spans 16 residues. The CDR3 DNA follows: TGCAGCGTTGACGCAGACCGGGACAGGGTGGTTAATGAGCAGTTCTTC. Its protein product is CSVDADRDRVVNEQFF.

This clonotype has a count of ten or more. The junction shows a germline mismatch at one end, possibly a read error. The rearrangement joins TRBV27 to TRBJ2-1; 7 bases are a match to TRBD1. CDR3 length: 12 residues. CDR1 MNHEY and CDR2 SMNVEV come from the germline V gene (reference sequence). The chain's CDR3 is CASSLSRQGWVF. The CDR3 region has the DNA TGTGCCAGCAGCCTTAGCCGACAGGGATGGGTCTTC.

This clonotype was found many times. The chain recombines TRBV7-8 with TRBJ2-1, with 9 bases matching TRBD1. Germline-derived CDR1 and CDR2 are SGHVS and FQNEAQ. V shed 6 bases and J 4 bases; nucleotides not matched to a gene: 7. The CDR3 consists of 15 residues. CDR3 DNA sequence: TGTGCCAGCAGTTCGCCGGGACAGGGATACAATGAGCAGTTCTTC. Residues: CASSSPGQGYNEQFF.

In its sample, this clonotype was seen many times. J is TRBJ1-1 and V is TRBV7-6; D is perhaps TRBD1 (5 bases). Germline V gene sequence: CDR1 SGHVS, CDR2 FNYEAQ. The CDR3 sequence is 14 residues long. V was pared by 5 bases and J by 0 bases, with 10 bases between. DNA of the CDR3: TGTGCCAGCAGCAAGACAGTCATGAACACTGAAGCTTTCTTT. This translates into CASSKTVMNTEAFF.